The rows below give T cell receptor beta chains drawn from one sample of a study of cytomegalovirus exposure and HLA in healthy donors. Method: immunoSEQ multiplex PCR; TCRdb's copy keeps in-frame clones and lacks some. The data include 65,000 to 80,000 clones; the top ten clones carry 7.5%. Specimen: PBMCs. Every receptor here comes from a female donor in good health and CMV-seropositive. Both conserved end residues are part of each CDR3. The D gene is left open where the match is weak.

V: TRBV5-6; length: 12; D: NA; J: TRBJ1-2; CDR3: CASRSGNYGYTF; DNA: TGTGCCAGCAGGTCGGGGAACTATGGCTACACCTTC
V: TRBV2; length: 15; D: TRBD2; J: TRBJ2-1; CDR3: CASLEGAGRDNEQFF; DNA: TGTGCCAGCCTAGAAGGAGCGGGACGTGACAATGAGCAGTTCTTC
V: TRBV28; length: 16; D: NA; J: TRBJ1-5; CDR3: CASSRRGGVMNQPQHF; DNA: TGTGCCAGCAGTCGGAGAGGGGGAGTCATGAATCAGCCCCAGCATTTT
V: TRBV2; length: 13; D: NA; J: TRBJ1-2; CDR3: CASSPTVNYGYTF; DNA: TGTGCCAGCAGTCCGACAGTTAACTATGGCTACACCTTC
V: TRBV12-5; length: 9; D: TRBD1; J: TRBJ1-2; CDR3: CASGQTGPF; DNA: TGTGCTAGTGGTCAGACAGGGCCCTTC
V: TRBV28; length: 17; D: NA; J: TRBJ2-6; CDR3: CASSPRTVFSGANVLTF; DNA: TGTGCCAGCAGTCCAAGGACAGTCTTCTCTGGGGCCAACGTCCTGACTTTC
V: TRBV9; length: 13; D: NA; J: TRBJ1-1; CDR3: CASSQRPGPEAFF; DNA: TGTGCCAGCAGCCAACGTCCGGGTCCCGAGGCTTTCTTT
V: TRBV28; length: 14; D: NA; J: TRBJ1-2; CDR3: CASSSGGTGDGYTF; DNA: TGTGCCAGCAGTTCCGGGGGGACTGGGGATGGCTACACCTTC
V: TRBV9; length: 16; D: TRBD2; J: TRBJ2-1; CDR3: CASSVDSGSSYNEQFF; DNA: TGTGCCAGCAGCGTAGACAGCGGGAGCTCCTACAATGAGCAGTTCTTC
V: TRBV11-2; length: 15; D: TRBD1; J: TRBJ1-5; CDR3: CASSLDRGSNQPQHF; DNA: TGTGCCAGCAGCTTAGACAGGGGGAGCAATCAGCCCCAGCATTTT
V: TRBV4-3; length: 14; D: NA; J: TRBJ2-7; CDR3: CASSQGGGAYEQYF; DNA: TGCGCCAGCAGCCAAGGAGGGGGGGCCTACGAGCAGTACTTC
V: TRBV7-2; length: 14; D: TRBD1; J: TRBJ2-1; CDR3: CASSFNRGQGEQFF; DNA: TGTGCCAGCAGCTTTAACAGGGGGCAGGGTGAGCAGTTCTTC
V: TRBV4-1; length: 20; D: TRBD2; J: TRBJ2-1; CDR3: CASSQDPPTSGRGPNREQFF; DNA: TGCGCCAGCAGCCAAGATCCCCCAACTAGCGGGAGGGGCCCGAATCGGGAGCAGTTCTTC
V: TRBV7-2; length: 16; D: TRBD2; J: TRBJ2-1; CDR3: CASSSPGLGGYNEQFF; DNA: TGTGCCAGCAGCTCCCCGGGACTAGGTGGCTACAATGAGCAGTTCTTC
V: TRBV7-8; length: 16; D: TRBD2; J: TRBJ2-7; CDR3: CASSSLWSGRTHEQYF; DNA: TGTGCCAGCAGTTCCCTCTGGAGCGGGAGGACCCACGAGCAGTACTTC
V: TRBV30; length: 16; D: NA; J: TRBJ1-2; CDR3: CACRRRGGEPNYGYTF; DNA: TGTGCCTGTAGGAGGCGGGGAGGAGAACCTAACTATGGCTACACCTTC
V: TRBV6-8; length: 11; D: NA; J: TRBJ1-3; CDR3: CATMGVNTIYF; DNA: TGTGCGACTATGGGCGTAAACACCATATATTTT
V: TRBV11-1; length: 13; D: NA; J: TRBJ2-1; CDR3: CASSPTVYNEQFF; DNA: TGTGCCAGCAGCCCGACTGTTTACAATGAGCAGTTCTTC
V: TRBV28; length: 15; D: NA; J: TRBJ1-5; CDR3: CASSLPLGVNQPQHF; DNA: TGTGCCAGCAGTCTCCCGCTCGGGGTAAATCAGCCCCAGCATTTT
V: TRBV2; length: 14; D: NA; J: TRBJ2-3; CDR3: CASSAVISTDTQYF; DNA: TGTGCCAGCAGTGCGGTGATTAGCACAGATACGCAGTATTTT
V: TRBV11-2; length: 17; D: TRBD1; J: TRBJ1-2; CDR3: CASRPINRDSRNYGYTF; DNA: TGTGCCAGCAGACCGATTAACCGGGACAGCCGGAACTATGGCTACACCTTC
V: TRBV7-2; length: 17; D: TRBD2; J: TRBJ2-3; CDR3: CASSLARLAGATDTQYF; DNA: TGTGCCAGCAGCTTAGCGCGGCTAGCGGGGGCCACAGATACGCAGTATTTT
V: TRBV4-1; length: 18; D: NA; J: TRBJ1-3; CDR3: CASSQDVIGGVSGNTIYF; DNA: TGCGCCAGCAGCCAAGATGTTATAGGAGGTGTCTCTGGAAACACCATATATTTT
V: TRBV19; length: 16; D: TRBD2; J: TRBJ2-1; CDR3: CASSIKGLAGVSEQFF; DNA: TGTGCCAGTAGTATAAAGGGGCTAGCGGGAGTAAGTGAGCAGTTCTTC
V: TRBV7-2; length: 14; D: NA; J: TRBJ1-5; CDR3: CASSLNYGNQPQHF; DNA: TGTGCCAGCAGCTTAAATTACGGTAATCAGCCCCAGCATTTT
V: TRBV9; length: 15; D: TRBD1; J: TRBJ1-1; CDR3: CASSAGQGLQPEAFF; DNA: TGTGCCAGCAGCGCAGGACAGGGTTTGCAACCTGAAGCTTTCTTT
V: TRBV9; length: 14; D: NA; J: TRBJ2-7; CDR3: CASSVGTRGYEQYF; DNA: TGTGCCAGCAGCGTAGGCACTCGGGGTTACGAGCAGTACTTC
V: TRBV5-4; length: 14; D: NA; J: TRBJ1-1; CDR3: CASSQIRAGTEAFF; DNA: TGTGCCAGCAGTCAGATCAGGGCAGGGACTGAAGCTTTCTTT
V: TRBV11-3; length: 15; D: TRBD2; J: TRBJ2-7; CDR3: CASLAGGPRSYEQYF; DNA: TGTGCCAGCCTAGCGGGGGGCCCTCGCTCCTACGAGCAGTACTTC
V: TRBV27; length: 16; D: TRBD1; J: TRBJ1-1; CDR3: CASSLGLGQGWGEAFF; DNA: TGTGCCAGCAGTTTGGGGTTGGGACAGGGGTGGGGTGAAGCTTTCTTT
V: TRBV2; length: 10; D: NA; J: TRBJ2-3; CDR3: CASSQDTQYF; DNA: TGTGCCAGCAGCCAAGATACGCAGTATTTT
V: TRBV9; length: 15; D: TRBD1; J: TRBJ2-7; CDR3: CASSARTGAIYEQYF; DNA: TGTGCCAGCAGCGCGAGGACAGGGGCTATATACGAGCAGTACTTC
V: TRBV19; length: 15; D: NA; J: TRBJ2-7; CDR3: CASSPRVWEAYEQYF; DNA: TGTGCCAGTAGTCCCCGGGTCTGGGAGGCCTACGAGCAGTACTTC
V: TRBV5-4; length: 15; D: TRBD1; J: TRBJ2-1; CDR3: CASSVGQNSYNEQFF; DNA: TGTGCCAGCAGCGTGGGACAGAACTCCTACAATGAGCAGTTCTTC
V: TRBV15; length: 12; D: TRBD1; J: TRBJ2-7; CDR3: CATGQGRYEQYF; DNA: TGTGCCACAGGACAGGGAAGGTACGAGCAGTACTTC
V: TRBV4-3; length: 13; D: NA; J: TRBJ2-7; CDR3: CASSQEEGYEQYF; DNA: TGCGCCAGCAGCCAAGAAGAGGGCTACGAGCAGTACTTC
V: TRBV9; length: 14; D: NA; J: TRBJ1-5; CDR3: CASSAAGGGQPQHF; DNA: TGTGCCAGCAGCGCGGCGGGGGGCGGCCAGCCCCAGCATTTT
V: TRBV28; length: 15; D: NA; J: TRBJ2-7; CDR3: CASSLSGGLPYEQYF; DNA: TGTGCCAGCAGTCTTAGCGGAGGGCTCCCCTACGAGCAGTACTTC
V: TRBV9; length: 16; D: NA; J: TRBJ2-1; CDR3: CASSLTPGDSYNEQFF; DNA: TGTGCCAGCAGTCTCACCCCGGGGGACTCCTACAATGAGCAGTTCTTC
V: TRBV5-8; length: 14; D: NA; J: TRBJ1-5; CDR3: CASSSLYSNQPQHF; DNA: TGTGCCAGCAGCTCACTCTATAGCAATCAGCCCCAGCATTTT